This record looks at one T cell receptor beta chain sequence and its context. This record belongs to a study of blood T cell repertoires in COVID-19. Looking at the study overall: Acute and convalescent COVID-19 specimens originated in the United States, Italy and Spain. PBMCs, B-cell-depleted T cells, or T cells provided the cDNA or gDNA that made up the material.

Individuals aged 18 to 89 years were recruited from approximately 24 US areas. Participant-given clinical history determined each cohort assignment. Sequencing used immunoSEQ multiplex PCR; TCRdb keeps in-frame clones, though not all of them. The sample has 400,000 to 550,000 clones, about 85% seen once. The CDR3 contains 18 residues. V dropped 4 bases and J dropped 4; count of bases not matched to a gene: 18. Germline V gives CDR1 SGHKS, CDR2 YYEKEE (reference sequence). V and J are TRBV5-5 and TRBJ1-1; TRBD1 matches 8 bases. This TCR was recovered from a woman younger than 35 with acute COVID-19. The sequenced sample consisted of PBMCs or T cells enriched from blood (not recorded which). Here the CDR3 DNA reads TGTGCCAGCAGCCCAATTGTGGGATCGTACAGGGGGACCACTGAAGCTTTCTTT. Its translation: CASSPIVGSYRGTTEAFF.